This is a list of T cell receptor beta chains from one sample in a study of immune characterization of retroperitoneal liposarcoma. TCRdb reprocessed the PCR reads via MiXCR and lists one record per CDR3 protein. Here the sample spans about 10,000 distinct CDR3 sequences, about 39% being singletons. Sequencing used tumor tissue. These receptors all come from a male donor with retroperitoneal liposarcoma. CDR3s include the opening cysteine and the closing phenylalanine or tryptophan. The D gene is left open where the match is weak. Clone sizes are given selectively: once, few, many, or a class where the clone is expanded.

v_call: TRBV6-1; d_call: -; j_call: TRBJ2-7; clone_size: many; cdr3_aa: CASIIGTSYNEQYF; cdr3_nt: TGTGCCAGCATAATAGGGACTTCCTACAATGAGCAGTACTTC
v_call: TRBV6-1; d_call: TRBD1; j_call: TRBJ1-2; clone_size: few; cdr3_aa: CASRAQGAAAYGYTF; cdr3_nt: TGTGCCAGCAGGGCCCAGGGGGCTGCGGCCTATGGCTACACCTTC
v_call: TRBV11-2; d_call: TRBD2; j_call: TRBJ2-1; clone_size: -; cdr3_aa: CASSLEGLSSGDYNEQFF; cdr3_nt: TGTGCCAGCAGCTTAGAGGGGCTTTCTAGCGGGGACTACAATGAGCAGTTCTTC
v_call: TRBV6-1; d_call: TRBD2; j_call: TRBJ2-1; clone_size: -; cdr3_aa: CASISTGGGENEQFF; cdr3_nt: TGTGCCAGCATTAGTACGGGGGGGGGGGAAAATGAGCAGTTCTTC
v_call: TRBV11-2; d_call: TRBD2; j_call: TRBJ2-3; clone_size: many; cdr3_aa: CASSTAGVSYTDTQYF; cdr3_nt: TGTGCCAGCAGTACAGCGGGGGTTTCTTACACGGATACGCAGTATTTT
v_call: TRBV6-6; d_call: -; j_call: TRBJ2-3; clone_size: -; cdr3_aa: CASTSSGYSTDTQYF; cdr3_nt: TGTGCCAGCACCAGTAGCGGATATAGCACAGATACGCAGTATTTT
v_call: TRBV10-2; d_call: TRBD2; j_call: TRBJ2-7; clone_size: few; cdr3_aa: CASSGIAGVPNNEQYF; cdr3_nt: TGCGCCAGCAGTGGTATAGCGGGAGTCCCCAACAATGAGCAGTACTTC
v_call: TRBV6-1; d_call: -; j_call: TRBJ2-1; clone_size: many; cdr3_aa: CASKSASKREQFF; cdr3_nt: TGTGCCAGCAAAAGCGCCTCTAAGCGGGAGCAGTTCTTC
v_call: TRBV7-6; d_call: TRBD2; j_call: TRBJ2-3; clone_size: few; cdr3_aa: CASSNGRFIAGRRTDTQYF; cdr3_nt: TGTGCCAGCAGCAACGGAAGGTTTATAGCGGGAAGACGCACAGATACGCAGTATTTT
v_call: TRBV6-6; d_call: TRBD2; j_call: TRBJ2-1; clone_size: -; cdr3_aa: CASSKLAGGGDEQFF; cdr3_nt: TGTGCCAGCAGTAAACTAGCGGGAGGAGGCGATGAGCAGTTCTTC
v_call: TRBV7-9; d_call: -; j_call: TRBJ2-7; clone_size: many; cdr3_aa: CASSLEVRGYEQYF; cdr3_nt: TGTGCCAGCAGCTTAGAGGTACGGGGATACGAGCAGTACTTC
v_call: TRBV7-2; d_call: TRBD2; j_call: TRBJ2-1; clone_size: medium-sized; cdr3_aa: CASSPSGVSYNEQFF; cdr3_nt: TGTGCCAGCAGCCCTAGCGGGGTCTCCTACAATGAGCAGTTCTTC
v_call: TRBV6-1; d_call: -; j_call: TRBJ2-3; clone_size: -; cdr3_aa: CASSLRNRATDTQYF; cdr3_nt: TGTGCCAGCAGTTTAAGGAACAGAGCCACAGATACGCAGTATTTT
v_call: TRBV27; d_call: TRBD2; j_call: TRBJ2-2; clone_size: -; cdr3_aa: CASSLREGGPSTGELFF; cdr3_nt: TGTGCCAGCAGTTTACGGGAGGGTGGTCCGAGCACCGGGGAGCTGTTTTTT
v_call: TRBV6-1; d_call: -; j_call: TRBJ2-5; clone_size: -; cdr3_aa: CASWDSVGETQYF; cdr3_nt: TGTGCCAGCTGGGACTCCGTGGGAGAGACCCAGTACTTC
v_call: TRBV27; d_call: -; j_call: TRBJ2-1; clone_size: few; cdr3_aa: CASSLEPASSYNEQFF; cdr3_nt: TGTGCCAGCAGTTTAGAGCCAGCTAGCTCCTACAATGAGCAGTTCTTC
v_call: TRBV7-3; d_call: TRBD1; j_call: TRBJ2-2; clone_size: many; cdr3_aa: CASSSQPGQGGAGELFF; cdr3_nt: TGTGCCAGCAGCTCACAACCGGGACAGGGGGGGGCCGGGGAGCTGTTTTTT
v_call: TRBV6-1; d_call: -; j_call: TRBJ2-7; clone_size: few; cdr3_aa: CASSPRGGFHEQYF; cdr3_nt: TGTGCCAGCAGCCCTCGTGGAGGTTTCCACGAGCAGTACTTC
v_call: TRBV10-1; d_call: -; j_call: TRBJ2-7; clone_size: -; cdr3_aa: CASSGRGDYEQYF; cdr3_nt: TGCGCCAGCAGTGGCAGGGGGGATTACGAGCAGTACTTC
v_call: TRBV4-1; d_call: -; j_call: TRBJ2-7; clone_size: once; cdr3_aa: CASSLAKEAGNEQYF; cdr3_nt: TGCGCCAGCAGCTTAGCAAAGGAGGCTGGCAACGAGCAGTACTTC
v_call: TRBV7-8; d_call: -; j_call: TRBJ2-3; clone_size: few; cdr3_aa: CASSWGRFTDTQYF; cdr3_nt: TGTGCCAGCAGCTGGGGACGGTTCACAGATACGCAGTATTTT
v_call: TRBV6-1; d_call: TRBD1; j_call: TRBJ2-7; clone_size: -; cdr3_aa: CASSLPDRGGYEQYF; cdr3_nt: TGTGCCAGCAGTTTACCGGACAGGGGAGGCTACGAGCAGTACTTC
v_call: TRBV6-6; d_call: -; j_call: TRBJ2-3; clone_size: medium-sized; cdr3_aa: CASSYSQDTQYF; cdr3_nt: TGTGCCAGCAGTTACTCGCAGGATACGCAGTATTTT
v_call: TRBV4-1; d_call: -; j_call: TRBJ2-3; clone_size: once; cdr3_aa: CASSHHTDTQYF; cdr3_nt: TGCGCCAGCAGCCACCATACAGATACGCAGTATTTT
v_call: TRBV6-1; d_call: -; j_call: TRBJ2-1; clone_size: -; cdr3_aa: CASSIIRTKEQFF; cdr3_nt: TGTGCCAGCAGTATCATACGGACCAAAGAGCAGTTCTTC
v_call: TRBV6-5; d_call: TRBD1; j_call: TRBJ2-1; clone_size: few; cdr3_aa: CASQRGQSYEQFF; cdr3_nt: TGTGCCAGCCAACGGGGACAGTCCTACGAGCAGTTCTTC
v_call: TRBV25-1; d_call: TRBD1; j_call: TRBJ1-1; clone_size: -; cdr3_aa: CASSGPGGSVEAFF; cdr3_nt: TGTGCCAGCAGCGGACCAGGGGGTTCTGTTGAAGCTTTCTTT
v_call: TRBV6-1; d_call: -; j_call: TRBJ2-1; clone_size: many; cdr3_aa: CASSEEGPGSSYEQFF; cdr3_nt: TGTGCCAGCAGTGAAGAGGGGCCAGGGAGCTCCTACGAGCAGTTCTTC
v_call: TRBV6-1; d_call: TRBD2; j_call: TRBJ2-1; clone_size: -; cdr3_aa: CASSEREYNEQFF; cdr3_nt: TGTGCCAGCAGTGAGCGGGAGTACAATGAGCAGTTCTTC
v_call: TRBV6-1; d_call: -; j_call: TRBJ2-3; clone_size: few; cdr3_aa: CASRSERTQYF; cdr3_nt: TGTGCCAGCAGATCAGAACGAACGCAGTATTTT
v_call: TRBV10-3; d_call: TRBD2; j_call: TRBJ2-7; clone_size: few; cdr3_aa: CAIRVAGEAQRHEQYF; cdr3_nt: TGTGCCATCAGAGTAGCGGGAGAGGCCCAGCGCCACGAGCAGTACTTC
v_call: TRBV11-3; d_call: -; j_call: TRBJ2-1; clone_size: -; cdr3_aa: CASSLVPDEQFF; cdr3_nt: TGTGCCAGCAGCTTAGTCCCGGACGAGCAGTTCTTC
v_call: TRBV6-6; d_call: -; j_call: TRBJ2-7; clone_size: -; cdr3_aa: CASSYSIRGNEQYF; cdr3_nt: TGTGCCAGCAGTTACTCGATTCGGGGGAATGAGCAGTACTTC
v_call: TRBV6-1; d_call: TRBD2; j_call: TRBJ2-3; clone_size: -; cdr3_aa: CASSLTSGGATDTQYF; cdr3_nt: TGTGCCAGCAGTTTAACTAGCGGGGGGGCCACAGATACGCAGTATTTT
v_call: TRBV6-1; d_call: TRBD1; j_call: TRBJ2-1; clone_size: many; cdr3_aa: CASSETRTGEQFF; cdr3_nt: TGTGCCAGCAGTGAAACCCGGACAGGGGAGCAGTTCTTC
v_call: TRBV6-8; d_call: TRBD2; j_call: TRBJ2-1; clone_size: -; cdr3_aa: CASSLDPGGYEQFF; cdr3_nt: TGTGCCAGCAGCTTGGACCCGGGAGGGTACGAGCAGTTCTTC
v_call: TRBV6-4; d_call: -; j_call: TRBJ2-7; clone_size: -; cdr3_aa: CASSDPYSAYNEQYF; cdr3_nt: TGTGCCAGCAGTGACCCGTACAGTGCCTACAATGAGCAGTACTTC
v_call: TRBV12-3/TRBV12-4; d_call: TRBD2; j_call: TRBJ2-5; clone_size: many; cdr3_aa: CASRVGLAGQETQYF; cdr3_nt: TGTGCCAGCAGAGTGGGACTAGCGGGACAAGAGACCCAGTACTTC
v_call: TRBV6-4; d_call: -; j_call: TRBJ2-7; clone_size: -; cdr3_aa: CASRRPRVASYEQYF; cdr3_nt: TGTGCCAGTCGTCGGCCGAGGGTCGCCTCCTACGAGCAGTACTTC
v_call: TRBV6-1; d_call: -; j_call: TRBJ2-7; clone_size: once; cdr3_aa: CASLPLTDSSYEQYF; cdr3_nt: TGTGCCAGCTTACCCCTGACGGATAGCTCCTACGAGCAGTACTTC
v_call: TRBV27; d_call: TRBD2; j_call: TRBJ2-7; clone_size: -; cdr3_aa: CASSRVSGRSYEQYF; cdr3_nt: TGTGCCAGCAGTAGGGTCAGCGGGAGAAGCTACGAGCAGTACTTC
v_call: TRBV7-6; d_call: TRBD2; j_call: TRBJ2-7; clone_size: few; cdr3_aa: CASSPLAGVDNEQYF; cdr3_nt: TGTGCTAGCAGCCCTCTAGCGGGAGTAGACAATGAGCAGTACTTC
v_call: TRBV6-1; d_call: -; j_call: TRBJ2-5; clone_size: -; cdr3_aa: CASSDALVGHLYNEQYF; cdr3_nt: TGTGCCAGCAGCGATGCCTTGGTAGGCCACCTCTACAATGAGCAGTACTTC
v_call: TRBV6-6; d_call: TRBD2; j_call: TRBJ2-1; clone_size: -; cdr3_aa: CASSYSTGGRGANEQFF; cdr3_nt: TGTGCCAGCAGTTATTCTACCGGCGGGAGAGGGGCGAATGAGCAGTTCTTC
v_call: TRBV27; d_call: -; j_call: TRBJ2-7; clone_size: -; cdr3_aa: CASSLAGTYEQYF; cdr3_nt: TGTGCCAGCAGTTTGGCGGGAACCTACGAGCAGTACTTC
v_call: TRBV7-6; d_call: TRBD2; j_call: TRBJ2-3; clone_size: many; cdr3_aa: CASSSTSGGNTDTQYF; cdr3_nt: TGTGCCAGCAGCTCGACTAGCGGGGGGAATACAGATACGCAGTATTTT
v_call: TRBV12-3/TRBV12-4; d_call: -; j_call: TRBJ2-3; clone_size: few; cdr3_aa: CASSRFQGFGDTQYF; cdr3_nt: TGTGCCAGCAGTCGATTCCAGGGGTTTGGAGATACGCAGTATTTT
v_call: TRBV11-3; d_call: TRBD2; j_call: TRBJ2-1; clone_size: -; cdr3_aa: CASSPGGADAYEQFF; cdr3_nt: TGTGCCAGCAGCCCCGGGGGGGCGGATGCCTACGAGCAGTTCTTC
v_call: TRBV6-1; d_call: -; j_call: TRBJ1-5; clone_size: -; cdr3_aa: CASSRTGNQPQHF; cdr3_nt: TGTGCCAGCAGTCGAACAGGGAATCAGCCCCAGCATTTT
v_call: TRBV7-2; d_call: -; j_call: TRBJ2-5; clone_size: -; cdr3_aa: CASSSQETQYF; cdr3_nt: TGTGCCAGCAGCTCCCAAGAGACCCAGTACTTC
v_call: TRBV12-3/TRBV12-4; d_call: -; j_call: TRBJ2-7; clone_size: -; cdr3_aa: CASRTGLDYEQYF; cdr3_nt: TGTGCCAGCAGAACAGGGCTCGACTACGAGCAGTACTTC
v_call: TRBV7-2; d_call: TRBD1; j_call: TRBJ2-5; clone_size: once; cdr3_aa: CASSLGQGYNEQYF; cdr3_nt: TGTGCCAGCAGCTTAGGACAGGGATACAATGAGCAGTACTTC
v_call: TRBV6-5; d_call: TRBD2; j_call: TRBJ2-1; clone_size: once; cdr3_aa: CASSDSGVNEQFF; cdr3_nt: TGTGCCAGCAGTGACAGCGGGGTAAATGAGCAGTTCTTC
v_call: TRBV6-2/TRBV6-3; d_call: -; j_call: TRBJ2-1; clone_size: -; cdr3_aa: CASSSPQGGYEQFF; cdr3_nt: TGTGCCAGCAGTTCCCCCCAGGGTGGCTACGAGCAGTTCTTC
v_call: TRBV7-2; d_call: -; j_call: TRBJ2-5; clone_size: many; cdr3_aa: CASSIKAVSLQETQYF; cdr3_nt: TGTGCCAGCAGCATCAAAGCTGTGAGTCTCCAAGAGACCCAGTACTTC
v_call: TRBV6-1; d_call: -; j_call: TRBJ1-1; clone_size: many; cdr3_aa: CASSGVGVRTEAFF; cdr3_nt: TGTGCCAGCAGTGGAGTCGGGGTGCGTACTGAAGCTTTCTTT
v_call: TRBV7-6; d_call: TRBD2; j_call: TRBJ2-1; clone_size: -; cdr3_aa: CASSPSGGSLSYEQFF; cdr3_nt: TGTGCCAGCAGCCCAAGTGGCGGGAGTCTCTCCTACGAGCAGTTCTTC
v_call: TRBV6-1; d_call: -; j_call: TRBJ2-6; clone_size: -; cdr3_aa: CASSPGFGANVLTF; cdr3_nt: TGTGCCAGCAGCCCGGGATTTGGGGCCAACGTCCTGACTTTC
v_call: TRBV6-1; d_call: -; j_call: TRBJ2-1; clone_size: -; cdr3_aa: CASRPQPNQETQFF; cdr3_nt: TGTGCCAGCAGACCACAGCCCAACCAAGAGACCCAGTTCTTC